This note documents a single TCR beta chain sequence. Its specificity is unknown. The CDR3 is made up of 9 amino acids. The record originates from a study of persistence of HIV-infected CD4 T cells. Study findings and constraints: Antigen-responding cells were enriched for degenerate expanded CDR3beta sequences. Within sorted populations, more oligoclonal TCRs accompanied more oligoclonal proviruses.

The libraries were made with immunoSEQ version 4 in survey mode. Using immunoSEQ multiplex PCR, the repertoire was profiled, and TCRdb retains in-frame clones only, with some absent. The sample carries 38,000 or so clones, 70% to 90% recorded once. The stimulus was an HIV-1 Gag 15-mer peptide pool, approximately 0.93 ug/peptide/mL. CD40L-negative CD69-negative CD45RO-high memory CD4+ T cells were sorted as populations depleted of antigen-responding cells. Adults with HIV-1 started suppressive ART while chronically infected. The rearrangement uses TRBV21-1 and TRBJ2-3. TRBV21-1 is a known pseudogene. The sample here was cultured CD4+ T cells from PBMCs, taken from a patient who received antiretroviral therapy. The origin of this receptor is an adult with HIV. The donor label of this sample is uncertain. CDR3: CASTDTQYF. The CDR3 coding sequence is TGTGCCAGCACAGATACGCAGTATTTT.